A single T cell receptor beta chain is shown here with its context. Its antigen is still unknown. The treatment here: 15 to 20 received Ad26.COV2.S at low or high dose, single or two shots; about 5 received placebo; per-sample allocation not given. Day 63 following the first vaccine or placebo injection was when the samples were taken. The CDR3 loop spans 13 amino acids. The V and J ends lost 0 bases and 4 bases, in that order; junction bases with no gene match: 0. CDR1 and CDR2 (germline): GTSNPN, SVGIG (reference sequence). These data originate in a study of Ad26.COV2.S vaccination and SARS-CoV-2 variants. Looking at the study overall: Ad26.COV2.S, an intramuscular injection, was given once or twice 56 days apart. Findings of the study overall: From the TCR breadth and depth analyses, total T cell responses may have been underestimated.

Repertoires were generated with immunoSEQ multiplex PCR, while TCRdb's copy carries only in-frame clones and drops some. The data show about 680,000 clones, with about 90% seen just once and nearly 1.5% held by the top ten. V gene TRBV30 combines with J gene TRBJ1-1; 9 nucleotides match TRBD1. The receptor's source is a person between 18 and 59 years old who received the Ad26.COV2.S COVID-19 vaccine or a placebo. The sample consisted of peripheral blood, taken in a trial of Ad26.COV2.S vaccine versus placebo. The CDR3 nucleotides read TGTGCCTGGAGTGTGACAGGGGGCACTGAAGCTTTCTTT. Translating it yields CAWSVTGGTEAFF.